This TCR beta chain stems from a study of OX40 agonist ivuxolimab in advanced cancers. As for the study in general: Averaging about 60 years in age, with a range of roughly 20 to 90, the cohort was 65% to 90% male.

Generated by immunoSEQ multiplex PCR, the TCRdb table keeps only in-frame clones and is missing some. The data show 95,000 to 150,000 clones, 80% to 95% seen once. Trimming shortened V by 9 bases and J by 0 bases, and 21 bases separated the two germline ends. The germline gives CDR1 MNHEY, CDR2 SMNVEV (reference sequence). This CDR3 is 17 amino acids long. The study sampled blood at baseline, cycle 4 day 1, and cycle 7 day 1. This sample comprised CD4+ or CD8+ T cells sorted from blood, obtained in a trial of the OX40 agonist ivuxolimab. The rearrangement links TRBV27 to TRBJ2-1, with D tentatively TRBD1 (5 bases). This TCR was recovered from an adult with an advanced solid tumor such as melanoma, head and neck, liver or kidney cancer. The CDR3 region is CARLYQGVRSSYNEQFF. CDR3 nucleotide sequence: TGTGCCAGACTATATCAGGGCGTACGGAGCTCCTACAATGAGCAGTTCTTC.